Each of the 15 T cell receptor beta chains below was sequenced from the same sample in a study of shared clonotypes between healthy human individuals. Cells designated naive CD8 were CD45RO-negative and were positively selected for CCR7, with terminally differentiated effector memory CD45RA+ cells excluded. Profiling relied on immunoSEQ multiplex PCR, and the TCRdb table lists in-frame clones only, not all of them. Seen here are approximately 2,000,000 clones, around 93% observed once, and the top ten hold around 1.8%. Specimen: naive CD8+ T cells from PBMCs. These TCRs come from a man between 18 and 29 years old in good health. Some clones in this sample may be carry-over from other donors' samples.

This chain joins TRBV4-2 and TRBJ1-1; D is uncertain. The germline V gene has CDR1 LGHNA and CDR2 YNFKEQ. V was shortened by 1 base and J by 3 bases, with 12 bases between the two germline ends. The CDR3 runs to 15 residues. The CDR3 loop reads CASSQVGVFDTEAFF. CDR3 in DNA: TGTGCCAGCAGCCAAGTCGGAGTGTTCGACACTGAAGCTTTCTTT.

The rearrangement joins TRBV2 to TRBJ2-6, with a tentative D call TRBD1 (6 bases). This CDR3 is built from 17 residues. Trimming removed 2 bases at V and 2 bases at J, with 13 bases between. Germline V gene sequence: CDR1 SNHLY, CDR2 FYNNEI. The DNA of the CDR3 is TGTGCCAGCAGTGAATACAGGGTAAAGGCTGGGGCCAACGTCCTGACTTTC. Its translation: CASSEYRVKAGANVLTF.

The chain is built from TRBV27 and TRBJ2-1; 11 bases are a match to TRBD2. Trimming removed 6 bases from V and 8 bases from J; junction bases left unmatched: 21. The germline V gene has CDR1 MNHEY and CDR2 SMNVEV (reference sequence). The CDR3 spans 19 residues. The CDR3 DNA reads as TGTGCCAGCAGCCTGAACCCCATACTAGCGGGAGTTTTACGCGATGAGCAGTTCTTC. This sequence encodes CASSLNPILAGVLRDEQFF.

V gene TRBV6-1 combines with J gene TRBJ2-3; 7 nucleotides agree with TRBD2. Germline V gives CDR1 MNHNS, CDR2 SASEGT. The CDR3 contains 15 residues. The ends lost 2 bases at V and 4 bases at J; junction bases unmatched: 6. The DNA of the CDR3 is TGTGCCAGCAGTGAATTGGCAAGCGGGGCAGATACGCAGTATTTT. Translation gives CASSELASGADTQYF.

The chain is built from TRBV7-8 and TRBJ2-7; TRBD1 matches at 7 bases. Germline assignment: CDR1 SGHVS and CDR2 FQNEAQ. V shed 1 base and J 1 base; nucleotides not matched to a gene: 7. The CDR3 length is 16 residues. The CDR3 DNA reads TGTGCCAGCAGCTTAGACAGGGGACCGACGTCCTACGAGCAGTACTTC. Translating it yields CASSLDRGPTSYEQYF.

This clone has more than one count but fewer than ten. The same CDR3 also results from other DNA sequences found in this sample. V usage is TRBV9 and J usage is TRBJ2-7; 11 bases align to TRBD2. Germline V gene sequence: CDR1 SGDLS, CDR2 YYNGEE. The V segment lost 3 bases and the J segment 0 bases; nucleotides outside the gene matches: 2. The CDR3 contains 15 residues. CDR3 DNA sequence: TGTGCCAGCAGCGCGGGACTAGCGGACTCCTACGAGCAGTACTTC. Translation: CASSAGLADSYEQYF.

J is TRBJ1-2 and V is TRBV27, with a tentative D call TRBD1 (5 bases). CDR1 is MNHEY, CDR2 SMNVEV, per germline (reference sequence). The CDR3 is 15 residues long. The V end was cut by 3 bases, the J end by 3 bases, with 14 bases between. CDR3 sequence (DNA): TGTGCCAGCAGTTTTGGGCAGGGTGGCGACTATGGCTACACCTTC. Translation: CASSFGQGGDYGYTF.

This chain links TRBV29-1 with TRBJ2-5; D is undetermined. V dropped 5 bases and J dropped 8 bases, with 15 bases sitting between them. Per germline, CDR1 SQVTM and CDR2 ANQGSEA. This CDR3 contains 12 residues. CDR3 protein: CSVTKISRTQYF. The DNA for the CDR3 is TGCAGCGTTACTAAGATATCTCGAACCCAGTACTTC.

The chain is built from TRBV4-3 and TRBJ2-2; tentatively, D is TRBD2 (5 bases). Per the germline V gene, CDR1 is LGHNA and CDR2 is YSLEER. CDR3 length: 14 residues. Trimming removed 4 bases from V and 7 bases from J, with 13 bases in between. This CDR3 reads CASSPTGNNGELFF. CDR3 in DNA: TGCGCCAGCAGCCCAACCGGGAATAACGGGGAGCTGTTTTTT.

CDR3 in amino acids: CASSLTGGEETQYF. CDR3 in DNA: TGTGCCAGCAGCTTAACAGGGGGGGAAGAGACCCAGTACTTC. The chain joins TRBV7-3 to TRBJ2-5, with a weak D call TRBD2 (7 bases). Germline assignment: CDR1 SGHTA and CDR2 FQGTGA. There are 14 residues in the CDR3. V was clipped by 0 bases and J by 3 bases, with 8 bases between them.

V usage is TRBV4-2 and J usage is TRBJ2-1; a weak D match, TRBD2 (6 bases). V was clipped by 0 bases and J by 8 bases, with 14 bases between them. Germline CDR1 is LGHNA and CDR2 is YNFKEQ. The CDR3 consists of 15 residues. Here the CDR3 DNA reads TGTGCCAGCAGCCAAGATAGGCCGGGAGCTCATGAGCAGTTCTTC. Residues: CASSQDRPGAHEQFF.

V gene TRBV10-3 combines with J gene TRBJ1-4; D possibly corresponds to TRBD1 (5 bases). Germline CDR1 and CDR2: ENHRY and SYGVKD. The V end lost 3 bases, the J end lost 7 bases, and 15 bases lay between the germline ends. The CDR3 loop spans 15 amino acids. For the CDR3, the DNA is TGTGCCATCAGTGATCCAGGACACCAAGGTGAAAAACTGTTTTTT. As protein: CAISDPGHQGEKLFF.

CDR3 in amino acids: CASSPWQAGENYNEQFF. The CDR3 DNA is TGTGCCAGCAGCCCCTGGCAAGCGGGAGAAAACTACAATGAGCAGTTCTTC. The chain joins TRBV7-8 to TRBJ2-1; 8 nucleotides line up with TRBD2. The germline V gene has CDR1 SGHVS and CDR2 FQNEAQ. The V and J ends lost 5 bases and 3 bases, in that order; junction bases with no gene match: 12. The CDR3 loop spans 17 amino acids.

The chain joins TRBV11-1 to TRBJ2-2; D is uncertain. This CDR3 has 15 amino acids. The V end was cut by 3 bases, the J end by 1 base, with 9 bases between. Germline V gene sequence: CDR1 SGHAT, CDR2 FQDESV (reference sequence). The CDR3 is CASSFGWVNTGELFF. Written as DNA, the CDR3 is TGTGCCAGCAGCTTCGGGTGGGTGAACACCGGGGAGCTGTTTTTT.

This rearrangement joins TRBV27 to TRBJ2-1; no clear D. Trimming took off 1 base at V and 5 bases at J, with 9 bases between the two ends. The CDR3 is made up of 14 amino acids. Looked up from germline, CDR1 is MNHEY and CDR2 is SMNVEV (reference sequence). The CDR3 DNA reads TGTGCCAGCAGTTTATTTTTAGGGAACAATGAGCAGTTCTTC. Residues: CASSLFLGNNEQFF.